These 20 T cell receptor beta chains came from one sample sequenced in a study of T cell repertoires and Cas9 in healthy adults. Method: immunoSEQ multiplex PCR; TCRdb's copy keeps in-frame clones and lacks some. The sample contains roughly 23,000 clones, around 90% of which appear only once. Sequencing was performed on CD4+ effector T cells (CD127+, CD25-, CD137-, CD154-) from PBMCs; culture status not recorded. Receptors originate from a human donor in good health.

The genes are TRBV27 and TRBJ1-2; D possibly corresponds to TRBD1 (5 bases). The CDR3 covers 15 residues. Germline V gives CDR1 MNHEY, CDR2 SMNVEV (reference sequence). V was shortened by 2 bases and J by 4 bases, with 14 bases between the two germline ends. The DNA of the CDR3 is TGTGCCAGCAGTTTAGGGCAGGGCACGATCTATGGCTACACCTTC. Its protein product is CASSLGQGTIYGYTF.

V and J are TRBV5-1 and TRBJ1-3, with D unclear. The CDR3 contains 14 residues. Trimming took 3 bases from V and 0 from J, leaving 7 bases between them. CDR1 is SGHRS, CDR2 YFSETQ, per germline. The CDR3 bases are TGCGCCAGCAGCTCGACAAGCTCTGGAAACACCATATATTTT. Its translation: CASSSTSSGNTIYF. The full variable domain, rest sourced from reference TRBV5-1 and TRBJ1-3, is KAGVTQTPRYLIKTRGQQVTLSCSPISGHRSVSWYQQTPGQGLQFLFEYFSETQRNKGNFPGRFSGRQFSNSRSEMNVSTLELGDSALYLCASSSTSSGNTIYFGEGSWLTVV.

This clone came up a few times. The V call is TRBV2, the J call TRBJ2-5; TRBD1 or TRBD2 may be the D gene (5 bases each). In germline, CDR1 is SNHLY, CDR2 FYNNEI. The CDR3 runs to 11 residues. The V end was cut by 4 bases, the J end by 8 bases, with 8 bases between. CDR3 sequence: CASSARGTQYF. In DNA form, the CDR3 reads TGTGCCAGCAGTGCGAGGGGCACCCAGTACTTC.

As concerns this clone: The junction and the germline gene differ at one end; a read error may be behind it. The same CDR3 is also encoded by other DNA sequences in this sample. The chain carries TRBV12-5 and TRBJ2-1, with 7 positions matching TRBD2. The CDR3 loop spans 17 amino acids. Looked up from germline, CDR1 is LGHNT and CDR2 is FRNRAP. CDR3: CASGLVVQREWQGQQFF. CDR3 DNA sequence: TGTGCTAGTGGGTTGGTAGTCCAGCGGGAATGGCAAGGGCAGCAGTTCTTC.

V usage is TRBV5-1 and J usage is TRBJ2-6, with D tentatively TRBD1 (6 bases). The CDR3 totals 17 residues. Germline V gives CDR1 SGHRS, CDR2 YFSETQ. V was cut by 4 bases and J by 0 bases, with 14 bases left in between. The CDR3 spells CASSPRQDPSGANVLTF. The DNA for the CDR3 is TGCGCCAGCAGCCCCCGACAGGATCCCTCTGGGGCCAACGTCCTGACTTTC.

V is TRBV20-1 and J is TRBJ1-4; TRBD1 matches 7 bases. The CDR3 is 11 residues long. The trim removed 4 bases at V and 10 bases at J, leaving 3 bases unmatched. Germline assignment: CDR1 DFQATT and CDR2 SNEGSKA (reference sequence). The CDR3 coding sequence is TGCAGTGCTAACCGGGACAGAAAACTGTTTTTT. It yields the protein CSANRDRKLFF.

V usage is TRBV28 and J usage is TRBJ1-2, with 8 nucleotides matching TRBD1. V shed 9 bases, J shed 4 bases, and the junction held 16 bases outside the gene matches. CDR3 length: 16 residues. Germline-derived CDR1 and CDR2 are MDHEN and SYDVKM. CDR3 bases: TGTGCCAGTGAGCAGTGGGCAGGGGGCGCGGGCTATGGCTACACCTTC. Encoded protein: CASEQWAGGAGYGYTF.

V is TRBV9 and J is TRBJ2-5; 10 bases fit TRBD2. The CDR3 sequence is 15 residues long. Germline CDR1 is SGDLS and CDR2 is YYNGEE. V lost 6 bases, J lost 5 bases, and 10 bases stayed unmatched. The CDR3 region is CASTLSGGAGETQYF. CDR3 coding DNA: TGTGCCAGCACCCTAAGCGGGGGGGCCGGGGAGACCCAGTACTTC.

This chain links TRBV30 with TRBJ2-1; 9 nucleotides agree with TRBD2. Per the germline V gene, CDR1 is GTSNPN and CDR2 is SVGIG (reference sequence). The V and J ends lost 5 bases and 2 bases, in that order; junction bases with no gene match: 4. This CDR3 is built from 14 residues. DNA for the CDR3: TGTGCCTGGCCTTCTAGCGGGACCTACAATGAGCAGTTCTTC. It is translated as CAWPSSGTYNEQFF. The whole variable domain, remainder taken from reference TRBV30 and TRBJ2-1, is SQTIHQWPATLVQPVGSPLSLECTVEGTSNPNLYWYRQAAGRGLQLLFYSVGIGQISSEVPQNLSASRPQDRQFILSSKKLLLSDSGFYLCAWPSSGTYNEQFFGPGTRLTVL.

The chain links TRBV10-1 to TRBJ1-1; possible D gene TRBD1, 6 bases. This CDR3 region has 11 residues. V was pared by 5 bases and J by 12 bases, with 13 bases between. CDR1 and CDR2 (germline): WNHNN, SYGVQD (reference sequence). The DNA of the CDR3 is TGCGCCAGCAGTCAGGGGTTGAAAACTTTCTTT. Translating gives CASSQGLKTFF.

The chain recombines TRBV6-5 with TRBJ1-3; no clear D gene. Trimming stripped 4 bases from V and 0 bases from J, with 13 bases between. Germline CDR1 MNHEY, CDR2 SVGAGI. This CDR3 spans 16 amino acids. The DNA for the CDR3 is TGTGCCAGCAGTTTATTCCAAGACGGCTCTGGAAACACCATATATTTT. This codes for CASSLFQDGSGNTIYF.

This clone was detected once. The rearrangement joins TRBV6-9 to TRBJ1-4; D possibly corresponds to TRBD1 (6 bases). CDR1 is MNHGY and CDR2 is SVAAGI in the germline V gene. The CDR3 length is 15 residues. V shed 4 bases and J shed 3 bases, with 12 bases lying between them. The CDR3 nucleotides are TGTGCCAGCAGTTTCGGCGGGGGCCCTAATGAAAAACTGTTTTTT. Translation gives CASSFGGGPNEKLFF.

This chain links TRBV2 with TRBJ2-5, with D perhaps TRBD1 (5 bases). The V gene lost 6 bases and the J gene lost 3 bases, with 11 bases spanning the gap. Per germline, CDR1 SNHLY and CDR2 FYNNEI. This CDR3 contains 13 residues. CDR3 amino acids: CASRLDRKETQYF. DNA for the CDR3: TGTGCCAGCAGACTCGACAGAAAAGAGACCCAGTACTTC.

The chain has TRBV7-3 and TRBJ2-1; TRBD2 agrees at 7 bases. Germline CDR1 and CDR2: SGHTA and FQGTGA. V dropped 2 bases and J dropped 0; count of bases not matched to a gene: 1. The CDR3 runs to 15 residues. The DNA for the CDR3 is TGTGCCAGCAGCTTAGGGACTACCTCCTACAATGAGCAGTTCTTC. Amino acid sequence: CASSLGTTSYNEQFF.

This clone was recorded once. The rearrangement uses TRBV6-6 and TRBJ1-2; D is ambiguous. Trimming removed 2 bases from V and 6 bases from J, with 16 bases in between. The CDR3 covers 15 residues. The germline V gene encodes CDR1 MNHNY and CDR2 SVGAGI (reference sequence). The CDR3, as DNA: TGTGCCAGCAGTTACGCCTTGGGTAGGGTCGATGGCTACACCTTC. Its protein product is CASSYALGRVDGYTF.

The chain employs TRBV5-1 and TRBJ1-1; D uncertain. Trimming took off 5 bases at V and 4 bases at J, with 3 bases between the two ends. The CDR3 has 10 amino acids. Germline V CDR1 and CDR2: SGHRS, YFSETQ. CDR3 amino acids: CASRGTEAFF. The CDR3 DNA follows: TGCGCCAGCAGGGGCACTGAAGCTTTCTTT.

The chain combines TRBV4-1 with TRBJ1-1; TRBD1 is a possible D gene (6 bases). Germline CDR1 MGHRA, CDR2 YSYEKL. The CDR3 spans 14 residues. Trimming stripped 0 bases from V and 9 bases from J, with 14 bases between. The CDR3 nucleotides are TGCGCCAGCAGCCAAGAAGCCAGACAGGTCAAAGCTTTCTTT. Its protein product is CASSQEARQVKAFF.

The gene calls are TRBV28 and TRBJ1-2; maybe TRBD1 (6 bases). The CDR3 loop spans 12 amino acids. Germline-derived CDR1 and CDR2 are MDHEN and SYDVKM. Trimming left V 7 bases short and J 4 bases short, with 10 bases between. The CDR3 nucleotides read TGTGCCAGCAACTTAGGGGGCTATGGCTACACCTTC. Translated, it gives CASNLGGYGYTF.

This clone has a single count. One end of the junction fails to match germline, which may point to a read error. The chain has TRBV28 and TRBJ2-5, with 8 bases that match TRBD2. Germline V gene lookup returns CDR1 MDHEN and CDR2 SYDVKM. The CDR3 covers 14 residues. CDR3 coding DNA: TGTGCCACCAGTGGACTAGCAAAAGAAGAGACCCAGTACTTC. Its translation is CATSGLAKEETQYF.

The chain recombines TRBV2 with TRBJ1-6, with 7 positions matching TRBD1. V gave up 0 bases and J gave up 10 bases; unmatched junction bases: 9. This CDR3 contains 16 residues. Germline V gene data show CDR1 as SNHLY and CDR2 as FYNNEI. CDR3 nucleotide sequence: TGTGCCAGCAGTGAAGCGATGAAGGGGGCGCGGTCACCCCTCCACTTT. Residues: CASSEAMKGARSPLHF.